The rows below give T cell receptor beta chains drawn from one sample of a study of shared clonotypes between healthy human individuals. Using immunoSEQ multiplex PCR, the repertoire was profiled, and TCRdb retains in-frame clones only, with some absent. This sample has 2 million to 3 million clones, with 80% to 95% found just once. The material sequenced was naive CD4+ T cells from PBMCs. All receptors come from a man between 18 and 29 years old in good health. Some clones in this sample may be carry-over from other donors' samples. Both conserved end residues are part of each CDR3. Fields, in order: V gene, D gene, J gene, clone size, CDR3 protein, CDR3 DNA. D genes are given only for firm matches. Clone size is given for some rows only: seen once, a few or many times, or a class if the clone is expanded.

TRBV29-1	TRBD1	TRBJ2-7	NA	CSVRNRQGLETEQYF	TGCAGCGTCCGAAATCGACAGGGCCTGGAGACCGAGCAGTACTTC
TRBV27	NA	TRBJ2-7	NA	CASSLNQRYEQYF	TGTGCCAGCAGTTTAAACCAGCGCTACGAGCAGTACTTC
TRBV4-3	NA	TRBJ2-7	NA	CASSQGRRAYEQYF	TGCGCCAGCAGCCAGGGGAGACGGGCCTACGAGCAGTACTTC
TRBV18	NA	TRBJ1-1	NA	CASSPGGYMNTEAFF	TGTGCCAGCTCACCGGGCGGGTACATGAACACTGAAGCTTTCTTT
TRBV5-1	NA	TRBJ2-2	NA	CASGPGVRDTGELFF	TGCGCCAGCGGACCAGGGGTTAGAGACACCGGGGAGCTGTTTTTT
TRBV27	NA	TRBJ1-1	few	CASSLQVNTEAFF	TGTGCCAGCAGCCTACAGGTGAACACTGAAGCTTTCTTT
TRBV7-2	NA	TRBJ1-6	NA	CASSLIRSNSPLHF	TGTGCCAGCAGCTTAATTAGGTCTAATTCACCCCTCCACTTT
TRBV5-4	TRBD1	TRBJ1-1	NA	CASSSGQGDLNTEAFF	TGTGCCAGCAGCTCCGGACAGGGAGATCTGAACACTGAAGCTTTCTTT
TRBV28	NA	TRBJ2-7	NA	CASRRSGGYEQYF	TGTGCCAGCAGGCGTAGCGGTGGCTACGAGCAGTACTTC
TRBV6-1	NA	TRBJ2-7	once	CASNRLFYEQYF	TGTGCCAGCAATCGACTGTTCTACGAGCAGTACTTC
TRBV7-9	NA	TRBJ2-3	NA	CASSLDALDTQYF	TGTGCCAGCAGCTTAGACGCCCTTGATACGCAGTATTTT
TRBV7-9	NA	TRBJ2-2	NA	CASRPDGATGELFF	TGTGCCAGCAGGCCGGACGGGGCCACCGGGGAGCTGTTTTTT
TRBV20-1	NA	TRBJ1-2	NA	CSARVGPGYTF	TGCAGTGCTAGGGTGGGCCCTGGCTACACCTTC
TRBV10-2	NA	TRBJ1-5	NA	CASSRTGTSNQPQHF	TGCGCCAGCAGTCGTACCGGGACAAGTAATCAGCCCCAGCATTTT
TRBV2	TRBD1	TRBJ1-6	NA	CASSLGQVSSYNSPLHF	TGTGCCAGCAGTTTGGGACAGGTCAGCTCCTATAATTCACCCCTCCACTTT
TRBV7-9	TRBD1	TRBJ2-3	NA	CASSLTGGTDTQYF	TGTGCCAGCAGCTTGACAGGGGGGACAGATACGCAGTATTTT
TRBV7-2	NA	TRBJ2-3	once	CASSPDQGTDTQYF	TGTGCCAGCAGCCCCGACCAGGGCACAGATACGCAGTATTTT
TRBV9	NA	TRBJ2-3	NA	CASSVAPRGTDTQYF	TGTGCCAGCAGCGTAGCTCCCCGGGGCACAGATACGCAGTATTTT
TRBV9	TRBD2	TRBJ2-7	NA	CASSVGVGGPVEQYF	TGTGCCAGCAGCGTAGGCGTGGGAGGGCCTGTCGAGCAGTACTTC
TRBV5-1	NA	TRBJ2-2	NA	CASSRELNTGELFF	TGCGCCAGCAGCAGAGAGCTCAACACCGGGGAGCTGTTTTTT
TRBV6-5	TRBD1	TRBJ2-1	NA	CASSYPGTAYNEQFF	TGTGCCAGCAGTTACCCCGGGACAGCCTACAATGAGCAGTTCTTC
TRBV27	NA	TRBJ1-1	NA	CASSLYSGRGNTEAFF	TGTGCCAGCAGTTTATATTCGGGTCGGGGGAACACTGAAGCTTTCTTT
TRBV7-6	NA	TRBJ2-1	NA	CASSLIGSHEQFF	TGTGCCAGCAGCTTAATAGGGAGCCATGAGCAGTTCTTC
TRBV25-1	NA	TRBJ1-5	NA	CASSDRDNQPQHF	TGTGCCAGCAGTGACAGGGACAATCAGCCCCAGCATTTT
TRBV2	TRBD2	TRBJ2-2	once	CASSPSGRNTGELFF	TGTGCCAGCAGCCCGAGCGGGAGGAACACCGGGGAGCTGTTTTTT
TRBV5-3	TRBD1	TRBJ1-4	NA	CARSFNRGGEKLFF	TGTGCCAGAAGCTTTAACAGGGGCGGAGAAAAACTGTTTTTT
TRBV9	NA	TRBJ2-1	NA	CASSSGAVNEQFF	TGTGCCAGCAGCTCGGGGGCCGTGAATGAGCAGTTCTTC
TRBV5-1	TRBD2	TRBJ2-2	NA	CASSSVGGTTGELFF	TGCGCCAGCAGCTCGGTGGGGGGGACCACCGGGGAGCTGTTTTTT
TRBV28	NA	TRBJ2-7	NA	CASTGTDEQYF	TGTGCCAGCACCGGGACGGACGAGCAGTACTTC
TRBV10-1	NA	TRBJ1-1	few	CASSSGGKMNTEAFF	TGCGCCAGCAGCTCGGGGGGGAAGATGAACACTGAAGCTTTCTTT
TRBV2	NA	TRBJ1-1	NA	CASSEEGRGRAFF	TGTGCCAGCAGTGAGGAGGGTAGGGGAAGGGCTTTCTTT
TRBV19	TRBD2	TRBJ2-7	NA	CASKRMAAGAYEQYF	TGTGCCAGTAAAAGGATGGCGGCGGGGGCCTACGAGCAGTACTTC
TRBV6-5	TRBD1	TRBJ1-1	once	CACSGTGPTEAFF	TGTGCCTGTTCCGGGACAGGCCCCACTGAAGCTTTCTTT
TRBV5-1	TRBD1	TRBJ1-2	NA	CASSPGTGSHGYTF	TGCGCCAGCAGCCCCGGGACAGGGAGTCATGGCTACACCTTC
TRBV28	NA	TRBJ2-7	NA	CASSEKKRVTARNYEQYF	TGTGCCAGCAGTGAAAAAAAAAGGGTGACGGCCAGGAACTACGAGCAGTACTTC
TRBV5-1	TRBD2	TRBJ2-1	NA	CASRKAGGFRGNEQFF	TGCGCCAGCAGAAAGGCGGGAGGGTTTAGGGGCAATGAGCAGTTCTTC
TRBV21-1	NA	TRBJ2-1	NA	CASSKLEGRAFYNEQFF	TGTGCCAGCAGCAAATTAGAGGGAAGGGCCTTCTACAATGAGCAGTTCTTC
TRBV5-1	TRBD1	TRBJ1-1	once	CASSYQGGTEAFF	TGCGCCAGCAGCTACCAGGGGGGCACTGAAGCTTTCTTT
TRBV30	TRBD1	TRBJ2-3	NA	CAWSVGQGSTDTQYF	TGTGCCTGGAGTGTAGGACAGGGAAGCACAGATACGCAGTATTTT
TRBV27	NA	TRBJ1-4	NA	CASRPATNEKLFF	TGTGCCAGCAGGCCCGCAACTAATGAAAAACTGTTTTTT
TRBV7-3	NA	TRBJ2-1	once	CASSSARELNEQFF	TGTGCCAGCAGCTCAGCTCGGGAGTTGAATGAGCAGTTCTTC
TRBV10-2	TRBD1	TRBJ2-5	once	CASSEYRGKETQYF	TGCGCCAGCAGTGAGTACAGGGGGAAAGAGACCCAGTACTTC
TRBV29-1	TRBD1	TRBJ2-5	NA	CSARDSQQETQYF	TGCAGCGCTAGGGACAGCCAACAAGAGACCCAGTACTTC
TRBV2	TRBD2	TRBJ2-1	NA	CASSARLASEQFF	TGTGCCAGCAGTGCAAGACTAGCGAGTGAGCAGTTCTTC
TRBV10-2	TRBD2	TRBJ2-3	NA	CASSEGRLAGAGTQYF	TGCGCCAGCAGTGAAGGAAGACTAGCGGGGGCGGGTACGCAGTATTTT
TRBV10-3	NA	TRBJ1-2	once	CAISPSGVGYGYTF	TGTGCCATCAGTCCCTCGGGGGTGGGCTATGGCTACACCTTC
TRBV6-1	TRBD2	TRBJ2-5	once	CASSEPRTSGETQYF	TGTGCCAGCAGTGAACCACGGACTAGCGGGGAGACCCAGTACTTC
TRBV5-6	NA	TRBJ2-2	NA	CASSSMGRGSRTGTGELFF	TGTGCCAGCAGCTCGATGGGGCGAGGCAGTCGCACAGGCACCGGGGAGCTGTTTTTT